What follows are 25 T cell receptor beta chains derived from one specimen sequenced in a study of blood T cells in healthy people across ages. A J-beta primer mix and a sample-barcoded 5' primer were used in a second PCR of roughly 6 to 12 cycles. TCRdb independently ran MiXCR on the 5' RACE reads; one entry per CDR3 protein. The sample yields 1.5 million to 2 million distinct CDR3 sequences, roughly 27% seen once. Material: blood. All receptors derive from a woman aged 30 to 39 in good health.

On this clonotype: An end of the junction differs from the germline gene, which may be a read error. The chain couples TRBV6-4 to TRBJ2-1; D not certain. From germline, CDR1 is MRHNA and CDR2 SNTAGT. CDR3 length: 15 amino acids. This chain's CDR3 is CASSATGSSCNEQFF. CDR3 coding DNA: TGTGCCAGCAGTGCGACTGGTAGCTCCTGCAATGAGCAGTTCTTC.

This clonotype was picked up a small number of times. The rearrangement joins TRBV2 to TRBJ2-7, with no clear D. CDR1 and CDR2 from the germline V gene are SNHLY and FYNNEI. V lost 6 bases to trimming and J lost 3 bases, with 12 bases between them. This CDR3 comprises 13 residues. Written as DNA, the CDR3 is TGTGCCAGCAGGCAACCGGGTCGCTACGAGCAGTACTTC. Translated: CASRQPGRYEQYF.

This clonotype was picked up a small number of times. The genes are TRBV6-1 and TRBJ2-1, with TRBD2 as a possible D gene (5 bases). V shed 2 bases and J shed 0 bases, with 11 bases lying between them. The length of the CDR3 is 16 residues. Germline V lookup: CDR1 MNHNS, CDR2 SASEGT. DNA for the CDR3: TGTGCCAGCAGTGAATCGGGATACCCCTCCTACAATGAGCAGTTCTTC. It is translated as CASSESGYPSYNEQFF.

This clonotype occurred once. The chain joins TRBV4-1 to TRBJ1-1, with D possibly matching TRBD1 (6 bases). The germline V gene has CDR1 MGHRA and CDR2 YSYEKL. This CDR3 contains 14 residues. The V and J ends lost 4 bases and 5 bases respectively, with 14 bases between them. The CDR3 coding sequence is TGCGCCAGCAGCCCAGCTCACAGGGTTACTGAAGCTTTCTTT. Protein product: CASSPAHRVTEAFF.

The J gene is TRBJ1-1, the V gene TRBV6-5; TRBD1 might be the D (6 bases). The germline V and J ends were trimmed by 5 bases and 0 bases, with 16 bases remaining between them. Germline loops: CDR1 MNHEY, CDR2 SVGAGI. The CDR3 extends over 16 amino acids. The DNA for the CDR3 is TGTGCCAGCAGTCCCCGCCGGGGGCGGGTGAACACTGAAGCTTTCTTT. Translating it yields CASSPRRGRVNTEAFF.

This clonotype was picked up many times. V is TRBV12-3 or TRBV12-4 and J is TRBJ2-7, with 12 bases lining up with TRBD2. CDR3 length: 15 residues. Losses at the gene ends were 5 bases for V and 6 bases for J; bases not matched to a gene: 8. The CDR3 DNA reads TGTGCCAGCAGTCCAGGGCTAGCGGGAGGGGTCGAGCAGTACTTC. This translates into CASSPGLAGGVEQYF.

The chain carries TRBV28 and TRBJ2-1, with 7 bases that match TRBD2. Per the germline V gene, CDR1 is MDHEN and CDR2 is SYDVKM. V trimming: 1 base; J trimming: 7 bases; junction bases outside the gene matches: 4. This CDR3 has 14 residues. The CDR3 protein is CASSLSREGNEQFF. The CDR3 nucleotides read TGTGCCAGCAGTTTATCCAGGGAGGGTAATGAGCAGTTCTTC.

This chain links TRBV29-1 with TRBJ1-4; unclear D gene. Germline V CDR1 and CDR2: SQVTM, ANQGSEA. This CDR3 has 13 residues. The ends were cut back, 4 bases at V and 4 bases at J, with 10 bases in the middle. For the CDR3, the DNA is TGCAGCGTTGGACCCCACGGTAATGAAAAACTGTTTTTT. It yields the protein CSVGPHGNEKLFF.

With regard to this clonotype: At one end the junction does not follow the germline gene, possibly because of a read error. The chain has TRBV12-3 or TRBV12-4 and TRBJ2-3; 8 bases match TRBD2. The CDR3 consists of 16 residues. The CDR3 here is CTSSFGSGGFPDTQYF. CDR3 coding DNA: TGTACCAGCAGTTTCGGGAGCGGGGGATTCCCAGATACGCAGTATTTT.

This clonotype has a handful of counts. The chain combines TRBV9 with TRBJ2-7; the match to TRBD1 covers 10 bases. Germline assignment: CDR1 SGDLS and CDR2 YYNGEE. Losses at the gene ends were 2 bases for V and 6 bases for J; bases not matched to a gene: 8. This CDR3 has 15 residues. Here the CDR3 reads CASSVGGTGVPEQYF. CDR3 in DNA: TGTGCCAGCAGCGTTGGCGGGACAGGGGTCCCCGAGCAGTACTTC.

As to this clonotype: A junction end diverges from the germline sequence, so it may reflect a read error. The genes are TRBV28 and TRBJ2-3; no clear D. Germline-derived CDR1 and CDR2 are MDHEN and SYDVKM. The CDR3 runs to 11 residues. As DNA, the CDR3 is TGTGCCAGCAGTAACGAAGATACGCGGTATTTT. Protein: CASSNEDTRYF.

The V gene is TRBV7-2, the J gene TRBJ2-3, with D uncertain. Germline V gene data show CDR1 as SGHTA and CDR2 as FQGNSA. Deletions cut 3 bases from V and 4 bases from J, with 11 bases between. This CDR3 comprises 14 residues. The CDR3 loop is CASSFQLGPDTQYF. In DNA, the CDR3 is TGTGCCAGCAGCTTTCAACTGGGCCCAGATACGCAGTATTTT.

This clonotype has a handful of counts. The junction differs from germline at one of its ends, possibly a read error. The J gene is TRBJ2-4, the V gene TRBV12-3 or TRBV12-4; TRBD1 aligns across 8 bases. This CDR3 is 18 amino acids long. CDR3 region: CVSSPGRFVGTGQDIQYF. CDR3 nucleotides: TGTGTCAGCAGTCCGGGCCGTTTTGTGGGGACAGGTCAGGACATTCAGTACTTC.

This clonotype was detected many times. This chain joins TRBV20-1 and TRBJ2-5; a possible D gene is TRBD2 (7 bases). The CDR3 spans 15 residues. V lost 0 bases, J lost 7 bases, and 18 bases lay in between. Germline assignment: CDR1 DFQATT and CDR2 SNEGSKA (reference sequence). The CDR3: CSARDNAGATGTQYF. DNA of the CDR3: TGCAGTGCTAGAGATAATGCGGGGGCGACGGGGACCCAGTACTTC.

The V call is TRBV5-1, the J call TRBJ2-5; TRBD1 matches 9 bases. Unmatched junction bases numbered 6, after V lost 4 bases and J lost 5 bases. The CDR3 consists of 14 residues. Per germline, CDR1 SGHRS and CDR2 YFSETQ. The CDR3 spells CASSDGQGTETQYF. As DNA, the CDR3 is TGCGCCAGCAGCGATGGACAGGGGACGGAGACCCAGTACTTC.

The genes are TRBV5-1 and TRBJ2-2, with 8 bases identical to TRBD2. The CDR3 is 16 residues long. CDR1 SGHRS and CDR2 YFSETQ come from the germline V gene. Unmatched junction bases numbered 9, after V lost 4 bases and J lost 4 bases. This CDR3 is CASSDPSGGATGELFF. The CDR3 coding sequence is TGCGCCAGCAGCGACCCGAGCGGGGGAGCCACCGGGGAGCTGTTTTTT.

Remarks on this clonotype: Possible read error: a much larger clone is one base away. V usage is TRBV6-5 and J usage is TRBJ1-5; TRBD1 aligns across 7 bases. V shed 11 bases and J 4 bases; nucleotides not matched to a gene: 8. CDR1 is MNHEY, CDR2 SVGAGI, per germline. The CDR3 covers 13 residues. CDR3 in DNA: TGTGCCGGCCGAGAACAGGGGAATCAGCCCCAGCATTTT. Protein: CAGREQGNQPQHF.

This clonotype was recorded many times. The chain combines TRBV5-1 with TRBJ1-2; no clear D gene. The V end lost 6 bases, the J end lost 2 bases, and 11 bases lay between the germline ends. CDR1 and CDR2 (germline): SGHRS, YFSETQ. The CDR3 contains 13 residues. This CDR3 reads CASTDPPNYGYTF. In nucleotides, the CDR3 is TGCGCCAGCACCGACCCTCCCAACTATGGCTACACCTTC.

In its sample, this clonotype was seen many times. V gene TRBV20-1 combines with J gene TRBJ2-1; TRBD2 matches at 12 bases. The CDR3 spans 15 residues. Germline CDR1 is DFQATT and CDR2 is SNEGSKA (reference sequence). Germline trimming cut 0 bases from V and 8 bases from J; bases unmatched to any gene: 5. The DNA of the CDR3 is TGCAGTGCTAGAGATTCGACTAGCGGGAGTTATGAGCAGTTCTTC. Its translation: CSARDSTSGSYEQFF.

This clonotype was picked up many times. J is TRBJ2-7 and V is TRBV20-1; TRBD1 might be the D (6 bases). The CDR3 is made up of 13 amino acids. The V end was cut by 5 bases, the J end by 3 bases, with 14 bases between. Germline V gene sequence: CDR1 DFQATT, CDR2 SNEGSKA (reference sequence). CDR3 region: CSASDRDLYEQYF. The CDR3 bases are TGCAGTGCTTCGGACAGAGATCTCTACGAGCAGTACTTC.

This clonotype was counted only a few times. The rearrangement links TRBV7-8 to TRBJ1-2; D is uncertain. V gave up 1 base and J gave up 6 bases, with 15 bases separating them. Germline values: CDR1 SGHVS, CDR2 FQNEAQ. The CDR3 spans 15 residues. Written as DNA, the CDR3 is TGTGCCAGCAGCTTAGACGTAAGGAGTGCGGATGGCTACACCTTC. This gives the protein CASSLDVRSADGYTF.

The chain recombines TRBV7-8 with TRBJ2-1; no firm D call. The length of the CDR3 is 13 residues. Germline V gene lookup returns CDR1 SGHVS and CDR2 FQNEAQ. V lost 5 bases and J lost 6, with 11 bases in between. CDR3 sequence reads: CASSPGNSNEQFF. CDR3 DNA: TGTGCCAGCAGCCCGGGTAACAGCAATGAGCAGTTCTTC.

This clonotype was recorded a few times. This chain joins TRBV20-1 and TRBJ2-7; possible D gene TRBD1, 6 bases. The V end lost 4 bases, the J end lost 2 bases, and 15 bases lay between the germline ends. Per germline, CDR1 DFQATT and CDR2 SNEGSKA (reference sequence). The CDR3 is 14 residues long. This chain's CDR3 is CSAKGRTVTYEQYF. CDR3 nucleotides: TGCAGTGCTAAAGGACGGACAGTCACCTACGAGCAGTACTTC.

This clonotype was seen only a few times. The chain employs TRBV7-7 and TRBJ2-5; 7 bases match TRBD1. CDR1 is SSHAT and CDR2 is FNYEAQ in the germline V gene (reference sequence). The ends lost 6 bases at V and 1 base at J; junction bases unmatched: 8. The CDR3 is made up of 15 amino acids. CDR3 residues: CASRSSTGAQETQYF. CDR3 DNA: TGTGCCAGCAGATCCAGCACAGGGGCCCAAGAGACCCAGTACTTC.

This chain uses TRBV6-5 with TRBJ2-7; 8 bases fit TRBD2. This CDR3 spans 15 amino acids. Per the germline V gene, CDR1 is MNHEY and CDR2 is SVGAGI. V lost 0 bases to trimming and J lost 5 bases; unmatched junction nucleotides: 6. CDR3 coding DNA: TGTGCCAGCAGTTACTCGGGGACTAGAGATAACGAGCAGTACTTC. Its translation is CASSYSGTRDNEQYF.